This T cell receptor (beta chain) was profiled in a study of graft-versus-host responses after intestinal transplantation. In the study overall: All recipients were transplanted with multivisceral, liver-intestinal, or isolated intestinal grafts. Recipients uniformly received anti-thymocyte globulin induction, followed by tacrolimus and steroids for 2 to 4 years. Study-level results: GvH clones were found in recipient marrow; some appeared first in ileum or blood. The presence of high graft-versus-host to host-versus-graft clonal ratios in allografts characterized patients with graft-donor T cell macrochimerism.

As to this clone: Its antigen remains unknown.

TCRdb's copy holds only in-frame clones and misses some; the assay was immunoSEQ multiplex PCR. The sample lists about 89,000 clones, roughly 92% occurring once. CDR1 and CDR2 (germline): MNHNY, SVGAGI (reference sequence). This CDR3 comprises 14 residues. Trimming removed 0 bases at V and 6 bases at J, with 11 bases between. The sample consisted of unstimulated CD4+ T cells sorted from spleen or lymph node cells, taken before intestinal transplant. The chain uses TRBV6-6 and TRBJ1-2; no clear D. This TCR came from a human donor who received an intestinal transplant. CDR3 bases: TGTGCCAGCAGTTACTCGATCAGTACCCATGGCTACACCTTC. Its protein product is CASSYSISTHGYTF.